This TCR beta chain was captured in a study of blood T cell repertoires in COVID-19. Study at large: From T cells, B-cell-depleted T cells, or PBMCs came the material, which was cDNA or gDNA.

Enrollment of patients from Seattle took place during active infection, with longitudinal follow-up. The V end lost 2 bases, the J end lost 4 bases, and 21 bases lay between the germline ends. This CDR3 comprises 18 residues. Germline CDR1 reads SGHNT; CDR2 reads YENEEA. Per the original data handling: Reference gene primers were amplified, and this amplification served to estimate nucleated cell counts. Assay: immunoSEQ multiplex PCR; the TCRdb copy retains only in-frame clones and omits some. The V and J calls and clone size are taken from that table; D and trimming were inferred from the DNA. In the table there are a few hundred thousand clones, 88% of which are singletons.

The source is a woman aged 65 to 85 with COVID-19, enrolled during active disease. The sample taken for sequencing was peripheral blood. The J gene is TRBJ2-1, the V gene TRBV11-3; perhaps TRBD1 as D (5 bases). CDR3 sequence: CASSLSFQGSPGYNEQFF. The CDR3 DNA follows: TGTGCCAGCAGCTTAAGCTTTCAGGGATCGCCAGGGTACAATGAGCAGTTCTTC.